Presented here are 13 T cell receptor beta chains from one specimen sequenced in a study of neoadjuvant anti-PD-1 for oral cavity cancer. TCRdb's table, derived via immunoSEQ multiplex PCR, lists solely in-frame clones and lacks some. The profile shows 55,000 to 80,000 clones, around 82% of them singletons. Sequences were derived from PBMCs, sampled before nivolumab (anti-PD-1) treatment. These receptors were obtained from a person aged 35-79 years with oral cavity squamous cell carcinoma.

DNA for the CDR3: TGTGCCAGCTCATCGGTTGGGACTAGCGTGAATGAGCAGTTCTTC. Protein sequence: CASSSVGTSVNEQFF. The rearrangement links TRBV18 to TRBJ2-1, with 10 bases that match TRBD2. V was clipped by 5 bases and J by 7 bases; unmatched bases: 8. Germline loops: CDR1 KGHSH, CDR2 LQKENI. The CDR3 has 15 residues.

Written as DNA, the CDR3 is TGCGCCAGCAGCCGGGGACACCGGCTAACCTCCCAAGAGACCCAGTACTTC. It is translated as CASSRGHRLTSQETQYF. This chain connects TRBV5-1 to TRBJ2-5; the D gene is possibly TRBD1 (6 bases). Germline CDR1 is SGHRS and CDR2 is YFSETQ. The CDR3 sequence is 17 residues long. Deletions cut 4 bases from V and 1 base from J, with 20 bases between.

Note on this clone: This sample includes further DNA sequences coding for the same CDR3. The gene calls are TRBV30 and TRBJ1-2; no clear D. Germline CDR1 GTSNPN, CDR2 SVGIG (reference sequence). Trimming left V 3 bases short and J 7 bases short, with 6 bases between. This CDR3 region has 10 residues. DNA for the CDR3: TGTGCCTGGAGAAAGGGTGGCTACACCTTC. Translation gives CAWRKGGYTF.

This chain connects TRBV19 to TRBJ1-1; weak D call: TRBD1 (6 bases). The CDR3 has 13 residues. The germline V and J ends were trimmed by 1 base and 8 bases, with 11 bases remaining between them. Germline V gives CDR1 LNHDA, CDR2 SQIVND (reference sequence). CDR3 DNA sequence: TGTGCCAGTAGTATAGCTCAGGGGTGGGAAGCTTTCTTT. It yields the protein CASSIAQGWEAFF.

The chain couples TRBV30 to TRBJ1-2, with a weak D call TRBD1 (6 bases). V shed 3 bases and J shed 8 bases, with 7 bases lying between them. CDR3 length: 10 residues. From germline, CDR1 is GTSNPN and CDR2 SVGIG (reference sequence). CDR3 in DNA: TGTGCCTGGAGAAGGGGGGGCTACACCTTC. It encodes CAWRRGGYTF. Complete variable domain (other parts from reference TRBV30 and TRBJ1-2): SQTIHQWPATLVQPVGSPLSLECTVEGTSNPNLYWYRQAAGRGLQLLFYSVGIGQISSEVPQNLSASRPQDRQFILSSKKLLLSDSGFYLCAWRRGGYTFGSGTRLTVV.

The chain uses TRBV2 and TRBJ2-2; D unresolved. Germline lookup yields CDR1 SNHLY and CDR2 FYNNEI. The V gene lost 3 bases and the J gene lost 6 bases, with 17 bases spanning the gap. This CDR3 has 16 residues. The CDR3 DNA reads as TGTGCCAGCAGTGATATGACATCCCGTTATGCCGGGGAGCTGTTTTTT. As protein: CASSDMTSRYAGELFF.

The J gene is TRBJ2-3, the V gene TRBV7-2, with D unresolved. The CDR3 is made up of 16 amino acids. With 0 bases removed from V and 1 base from J, the gap between germline ends came to 11 bases. The germline V gene has CDR1 SGHTA and CDR2 FQGNSA. The CDR3 DNA reads as TGTGCCAGCAGCTTAGCGCATGGGCTCCGCACAGATACGCAGTATTTT. This codes for CASSLAHGLRTDTQYF.

The rearrangement joins TRBV5-5 to TRBJ1-2; no reliable D call. V shed 2 bases and J shed 6 bases, with 8 bases lying between them. Looked up from germline, CDR1 is SGHKS and CDR2 is YYEKEE (reference sequence). The CDR3 length is 12 residues. In DNA, the CDR3 is TGTGCCAGCAGCTTCGGTATCCATGGCTACACCTTC. It translates to CASSFGIHGYTF.

V is TRBV6-5 and J is TRBJ2-5; TRBD1 matches 7 bases. With 6 bases clipped from V and 2 bases from J, the junction kept 9 bases outside the gene matches. This CDR3 is built from 15 residues. From germline, CDR1 is MNHEY and CDR2 SVGAGI. CDR3 coding DNA: TGTGCCAGCAGATATGCAGGGGGAGCACAAGAGACCCAGTACTTC. Protein product: CASRYAGGAQETQYF.

The chain employs TRBV19 and TRBJ1-1; no definite D call. V gave up 4 bases and J gave up 0 bases, with 9 bases separating them. This CDR3 has 14 amino acids. CDR1 and CDR2 from the germline V gene are LNHDA and SQIVND (reference sequence). The CDR3 nucleotides read TGTGCCAGTAGTAAACAGATCCTGAACACTGAAGCTTTCTTT. Amino acid sequence: CASSKQILNTEAFF.

The chain carries TRBV11-2 and TRBJ2-2; the D is unclear. Germline CDR1 SGHAT, CDR2 FQNNGV. This CDR3 contains 16 residues. V lost 7 bases and J lost 0, with 15 bases in between. The CDR3 DNA reads TGTGCCAGCACCAAGGGTAGCTACACGAACACCGGGGAGCTGTTTTTT. The encoded protein is CASTKGSYTNTGELFF.

The chain recombines TRBV6-5 with TRBJ2-3; 11 positions agree with TRBD2. Looked up from germline, CDR1 is MNHEY and CDR2 is SVGAGI. J gave up 12 bases and V 4 bases, and 6 bases lay outside the gene matches. This CDR3 region has 13 residues. The CDR3 nucleotides read TGTGCCAGCAGTTCCATGACTAGCGGGGTACAGTATTTT. Amino acids: CASSSMTSGVQYF.

The table lists this clone with a few counts. The CDR3 region has the DNA TGTGCCAGCAAACAAGCCCCCGGGGCGCCCTCCTACACCTTC. Amino acid sequence: CASKQAPGAPSYTF. The chain links TRBV2 to TRBJ1-2, with D maybe TRBD1 (5 bases). The CDR3 covers 14 residues. The germline gives CDR1 SNHLY, CDR2 FYNNEI. V was trimmed by 7 bases and J by 10 bases, leaving 22 bases between them.